A selection of T cell receptor beta chains follows, all from one sample in a study of cytomegalovirus exposure and HLA in healthy donors. The method was immunoSEQ multiplex PCR; TCRdb's version includes in-frame clones alone and lacks a portion of them. The data show 110,000 or so clones, roughly 8.6% seen once. Sequencing was done on a sample of PBMCs. All receptors come from a woman in her forties in good health and CMV-seropositive. CDR3s leave out the opening cysteine and the closing phenylalanine or tryptophan. A D gene is named only where the DNA matches it firmly.

j_gene	v_gene	d_gene	CDR3aa
TRBJ1-2	TRBV5-1	-	ASSLGTSNYGYT
TRBJ2-5	TRBV4-1	TRBD2	ASSQETSGPPRTQY
TRBJ2-3	TRBV7-7	TRBD2	ASSRGTSGSTDTQY
TRBJ1-2	TRBV11-2	TRBD1	ASSLGQTNYGYT
TRBJ2-1	TRBV6-4	-	ASSVTTSSYNEQF
TRBJ1-1	TRBV6-6	TRBD1	ASRETGVIDTEAF
TRBJ1-2	TRBV19	TRBD1	ASSINKNRGGYT
TRBJ1-2	TRBV6-5	TRBD1	ASSYVRGAYGYT
TRBJ2-1	TRBV5-1	-	ASSLGGDSYNEQF
TRBJ2-7	TRBV18	TRBD1	ASSPSGQGRYEQY
TRBJ1-1	TRBV7-3	-	ASSWTDRTEAF
TRBJ1-2	TRBV4-2	-	ASSPIGVGDYGYT
TRBJ2-2	TRBV7-9	-	ASSLPIGELF
TRBJ1-1	TRBV6-6	TRBD1	ASSEGARRGNTEAF
TRBJ2-7	TRBV6-5	-	ASMQLAPYEQY
TRBJ2-1	TRBV7-2	-	ASNINNEQF
TRBJ1-1	TRBV4-1	TRBD1	ASSQAGGMVMNTEAF
TRBJ2-7	TRBV5-1	-	ASSGNNRVGQY
TRBJ1-1	TRBV6-1	-	ASSEEGGGGPEAF
TRBJ2-3	TRBV18	TRBD2	ASSPLAGGRTDTQY
TRBJ2-3	TRBV7-3	TRBD2	ASSLGLIAGSTDTQY
TRBJ1-1	TRBV6-5	-	ASSSLTQATEAF
TRBJ2-7	TRBV7-9	-	ASSLDFYEQY
TRBJ1-2	TRBV5-1	TRBD1	ASSFSGTGPRSYT
TRBJ1-2	TRBV7-9	TRBD1	ASSQPTGGAPYGYT
TRBJ2-7	TRBV27	TRBD1	ASSFGTASYEQY
TRBJ2-2	TRBV25-1	TRBD1	ASRDITGTGATGELF
TRBJ2-7	TRBV7-9	-	ASSQAGEQY
TRBJ2-1	TRBV27	-	ASRPLKRGSYNEQF
TRBJ2-1	TRBV6-5	-	ASAAGLNYNEQF
TRBJ1-1	TRBV7-9	TRBD1	ASSLEGASTEAF
TRBJ1-1	TRBV19	-	ASRLGGMGTEAF
TRBJ1-1	TRBV19	-	ASSIPPPGLNTEAF
TRBJ1-1	TRBV2	-	ASGEATDTEAF
TRBJ1-1	TRBV27	-	ASRRLSEHTEAF
TRBJ1-2	TRBV15	-	ATSTRQDYGYT
TRBJ1-1	TRBV30	TRBD1	AWSLGTGGTEAF
TRBJ1-5	TRBV5-4	TRBD1	ASSSDRGRNQPQH
TRBJ1-3	TRBV6-1	-	ASRSGNTIY
TRBJ2-7	TRBV19	-	ASSRGQRTSYEQY